Listed below are T cell receptor beta chains from one sample, sequenced in a study of blood T cell repertoires in COVID-19. Sequencing was performed with immunoSEQ multiplex PCR; in TCRdb, only in-frame clones are kept and a portion is missing. The table has about 160,000 clones, over 80% seen once. Specimen: PBMCs or T cells enriched from blood (not recorded which). The receptors shown here come from a woman aged 50 to 60 who had recovered from COVID-19. CDR3s include the opening cysteine and the closing phenylalanine or tryptophan. A D gene is named only where the DNA matches it firmly. Size is stated for part of the rows, as once, few or many counts, or as a class when the clone is expanded.

V	D	size	J	length	DNA	CDR3
TRBV19	TRBD2	few	TRBJ2-3	14	TGTGCCAGTAGTATAGATCTAGCGGCGATTACGCAGTATTTT	CASSIDLAAITQYF
TRBV7-9	.	once	TRBJ1-4	15	TGTGGTGCCAACCAGGACAGTCGATCTTATGAAAAACTGTTTTTT	CGANQDSRSYEKLFF
TRBV30	.	.	TRBJ1-1	14	TGTGCCTGGAGTCCCCCAGGTGGGAACACTGAAGCTTTCTTT	CAWSPPGGNTEAFF
TRBV30	TRBD1	.	TRBJ1-2	15	TGTGCCTGGGACCTTGGACAGGCAAAACGGGATGGCTACACCTTC	CAWDLGQAKRDGYTF
TRBV19	TRBD2	.	TRBJ2-1	14	TGTGCCAGTAGGGGGGGGAGGGCCCGGAATGAGCAGTTCTTC	CASRGGRARNEQFF
TRBV29-1	.	.	TRBJ1-1	13	TGCAGCGCGTCGACAGGCATGAACACTGAAGCTTTCTTT	CSASTGMNTEAFF
TRBV29-1	TRBD1	.	TRBJ2-1	10	TGCAGCGCGGGTGACAGGGTGTCGTTCTTC	CSAGDRVSFF
TRBV5-1	TRBD1	few	TRBJ2-2	16	TGCGCCAGCAGCTCCCAGGGACAGGGTGTCACCGGGGAGCTGTTTTTT	CASSSQGQGVTGELFF
TRBV7-9	.	.	TRBJ2-1	14	TGTGCCAGCAGCTTTGGTAAGGAGACGCGGGAGCAGTTCTTC	CASSFGKETREQFF
TRBV9	TRBD2	few	TRBJ2-1	15	TGTGCCAGCAGCGTAGCTAGCGGGAGGGCGAATGAGCAGTTCTTC	CASSVASGRANEQFF
TRBV28	TRBD2	once	TRBJ2-2	14	TGTGCCAGCACCGGGACTACCTACACCGGGGAGCTGTTTTTT	CASTGTTYTGELFF
TRBV14	.	once	TRBJ1-2	14	TGTGCCAGCAGCCAAGATTTTCGTAACTATGGCTACACCTTC	CASSQDFRNYGYTF
TRBV15	TRBD1	.	TRBJ1-5	15	TGTGCCACCAGCTGGGACAGGGTTGGCGGTCAGCCCCAGCATTTT	CATSWDRVGGQPQHF
TRBV30	TRBD1	.	TRBJ1-1	13	TGTGCCTGGGGGACAGGGGTGAACACTGAAGCTTTCTTT	CAWGTGVNTEAFF
TRBV28	.	.	TRBJ2-1	14	TGTGCCAGCAGTTTTAGGGGGGGCAGCTATGAGCAGTTCTTC	CASSFRGGSYEQFF
TRBV30	.	.	TRBJ1-5	14	TGTGCCTGGAGTCAGGGACTGGAAAGTCAGCCCCAGCATTTT	CAWSQGLESQPQHF
TRBV6-6	.	.	TRBJ1-5	14	TGTGCCAGCTCAAGAGCAGGACTTTCTCAGGCCCAGCATTTT	CASSRAGLSQAQHF
TRBV5-1	TRBD1	.	TRBJ1-2	15	TGCGCCAGCAGCTTGGGAATCGGGACAGGGGAAGGCTACACCTTC	CASSLGIGTGEGYTF
TRBV6-1	.	many	TRBJ1-3	15	TGTGCCAGCAGTGAATCCCCCTCCTCTGGAAACACCATATATTTT	CASSESPSSGNTIYF
TRBV7-3	TRBD1	.	TRBJ2-1	15	TGTGCCAGCAGCTTAGGGACAGCCCTGACTGATGAGCAGTTCTTC	CASSLGTALTDEQFF
TRBV6-5	.	.	TRBJ1-6	13	TGTGCCAGCAGGGACATCAGGTTTGCCCCCCTCCACTTT	CASRDIRFAPLHF
TRBV5-1	TRBD1	.	TRBJ2-4	19	TGCGCCAGCAGCTTGGGGCCAGGGACAGGGTCAAGGGCCAAAAACATTCAGTACTTC	CASSLGPGTGSRAKNIQYF
TRBV7-8	.	.	TRBJ1-2	13	TGTGCCAGCAGCTACCACGACAGCCGCGGCTACACCTTC	CASSYHDSRGYTF
TRBV12-3/TRBV12-4	.	.	TRBJ1-1	12	TGTGCCAGCAGTCCGGACAGCTGTCAAGCTTTCTTT	CASSPDSCQAFF
TRBV5-1	.	.	TRBJ1-2	12	TGCGCCAGCAGCTTGGAATCCCTGGGCTACACCTTC	CASSLESLGYTF
TRBV13	.	.	TRBJ1-2	14	TGTGCCAGCAGCAGGGAAATGGGAGGCTATGGCTACACCTTC	CASSREMGGYGYTF